This TCR beta chain emerged from a study of control samples from healthy donors and cancer patients. This clone was observed a few times. Clones were read by immunoSEQ multiplex PCR, and TCRdb kept only the in-frame ones, dropping some. The profile shows more than 120,000 clones, 75% to 95% of them singletons. Per germline, CDR1 ENHRY and CDR2 SYGVKD. V was clipped by 6 bases and J by 0 bases; unmatched bases: 7. There are 15 residues in the CDR3. The source material was blood. The chain uses TRBV10-3 and TRBJ1-1; 7 nucleotides line up with TRBD1. The TCR was taken from a man between 25 and 39 years old in good health. The CDR3 spells CAISRRGQMNTEAFF. The CDR3 region has the DNA TGTGCCATCAGCCGAAGGGGACAGATGAACACTGAAGCTTTCTTT.